One sample yielded the 2 T cell receptor beta chains listed below, sequenced in a study of regulatory T cells in long-lasting Graves disease. In building TCR beta libraries, iRepertoire HTBI primers were used together with Arm-PCR of CDR3 regions. TCRdb analysed the multiplex PCR reads with MiXCR anew, one entry per CDR3 protein. This table holds 530,000 or so distinct CDR3 sequences, less than 15% found once. Time point noted: newly diagnosed GD, antithyroid drugs for less than 3 months. The TCR library was made from RNA that had been extracted from PBMCs in TRIzol. These data were likewise used in another study, on T cells in Graves' hyperthyroidism and ophthalmopathy.

The material sequenced was peripheral blood mononuclear cells (PBMCs), taken at new diagnosis, from a patient treated with antithyroid drugs. These receptors all come from a man younger than 40 with Graves disease.

Of note for this clonotype: A much larger clone lies one base from this, so it may be a read error. V and J are TRBV5-8 and TRBJ2-3; weak D call: TRBD2 (6 bases). The V gene's germline CDR1 is SGHTS and CDR2 YDEGEE. The CDR3 sequence is 16 residues long. CDR3 loop: CDSSSPPAGSTDTQYF. CDR3 DNA: TGTGACAGCAGTTCCCCTCCCGCGGGGAGCACAGATACGCAGTATTTT.

The rearrangement uses TRBV10-2 and TRBJ2-3, with 8 bases that match TRBD2. Germline values: CDR1 WSHSY, CDR2 SAAADI. This CDR3 is 16 amino acids long. V shed 4 bases and J 3 bases; nucleotides not matched to a gene: 9. As DNA, the CDR3 is TGCGCCAGCAGTGTAAGAGCGGGAGCCCGGACAGATACGCAGTATTTT. It codes for CASSVRAGARTDTQYF.